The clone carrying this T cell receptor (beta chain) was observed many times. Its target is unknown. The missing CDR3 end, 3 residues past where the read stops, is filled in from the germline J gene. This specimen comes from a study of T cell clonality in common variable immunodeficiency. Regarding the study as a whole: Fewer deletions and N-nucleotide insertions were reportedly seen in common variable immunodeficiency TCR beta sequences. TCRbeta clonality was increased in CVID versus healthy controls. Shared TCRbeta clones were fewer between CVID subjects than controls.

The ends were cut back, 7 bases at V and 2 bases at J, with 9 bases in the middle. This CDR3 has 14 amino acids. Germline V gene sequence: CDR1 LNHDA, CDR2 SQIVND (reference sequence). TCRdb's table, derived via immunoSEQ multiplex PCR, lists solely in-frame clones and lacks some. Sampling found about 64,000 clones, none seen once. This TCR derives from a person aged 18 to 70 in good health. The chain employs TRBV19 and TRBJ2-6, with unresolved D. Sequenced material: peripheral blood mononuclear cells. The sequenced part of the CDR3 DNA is TGTGCCAGTACCCCCTCTGCTGGGGCCAACGTC. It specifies CASTPSAGANV. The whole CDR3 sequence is CASTPSAGANVLTF.